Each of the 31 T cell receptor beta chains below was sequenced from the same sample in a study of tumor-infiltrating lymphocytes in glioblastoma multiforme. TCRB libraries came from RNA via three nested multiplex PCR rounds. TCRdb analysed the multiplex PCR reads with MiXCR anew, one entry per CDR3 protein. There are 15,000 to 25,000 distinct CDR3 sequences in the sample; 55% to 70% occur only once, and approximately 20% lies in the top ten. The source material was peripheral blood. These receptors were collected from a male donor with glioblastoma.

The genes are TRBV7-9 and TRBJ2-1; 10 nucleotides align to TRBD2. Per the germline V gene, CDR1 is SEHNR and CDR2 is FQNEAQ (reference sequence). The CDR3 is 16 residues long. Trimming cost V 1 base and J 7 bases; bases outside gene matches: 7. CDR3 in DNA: TGTGCCAGCAGCTTAGGGCTAGCGGGAGATTTGAATGAGCAGTTCTTC. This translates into CASSLGLAGDLNEQFF. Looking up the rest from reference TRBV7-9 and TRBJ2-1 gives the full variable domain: DTGVSQNPRHKITKRGQNVTFRCDPISEHNRLYWYRQTLGQGPEFLTYFQNEAQLEKSRLLSDRFSAERPKGSFSTLEIQRTEQGDSAMYLCASSLGLAGDLNEQFFGPGTRLTVL.

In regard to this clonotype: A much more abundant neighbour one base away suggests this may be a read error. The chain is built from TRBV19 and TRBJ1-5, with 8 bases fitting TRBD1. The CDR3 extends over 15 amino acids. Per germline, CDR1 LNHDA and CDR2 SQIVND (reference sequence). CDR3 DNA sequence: TGTGACAGCAAAGACCCGGACAGGGTAAGTCAGCCCCAGCACTTT. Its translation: CDSKDPDRVSQPQHF.

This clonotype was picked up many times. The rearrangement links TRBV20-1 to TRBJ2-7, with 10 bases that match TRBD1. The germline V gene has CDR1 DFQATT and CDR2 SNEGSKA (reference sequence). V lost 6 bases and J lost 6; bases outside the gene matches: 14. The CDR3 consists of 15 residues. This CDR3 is CSAQEPGQGSSEQYF. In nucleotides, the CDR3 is TGCAGTGCGCAGGAGCCGGGACAGGGGTCTTCCGAGCAGTACTTC.

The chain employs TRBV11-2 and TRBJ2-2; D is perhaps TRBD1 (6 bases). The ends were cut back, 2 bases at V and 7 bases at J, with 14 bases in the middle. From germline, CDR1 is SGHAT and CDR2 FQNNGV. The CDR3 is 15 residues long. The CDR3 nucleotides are TGTGCCAGCAGCTTAACTCGTCAGGGGTTCGGGGAGCTGTTTTTT. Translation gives CASSLTRQGFGELFF.

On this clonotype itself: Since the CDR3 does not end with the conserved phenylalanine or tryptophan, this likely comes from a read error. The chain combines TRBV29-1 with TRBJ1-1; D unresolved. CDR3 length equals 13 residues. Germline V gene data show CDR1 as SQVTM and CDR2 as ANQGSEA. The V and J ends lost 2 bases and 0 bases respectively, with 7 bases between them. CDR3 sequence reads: CSVERPLNTEAFL. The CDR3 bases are TGCAGCGTTGAACGTCCGCTGAACACTGAAGCTTTCCTT.

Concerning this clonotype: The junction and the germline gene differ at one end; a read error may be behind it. Written as DNA, the CDR3 is TGCAGCCTCCATCAGTGGGATACTCAGTATTTT. It is translated as CSLHQWDTQYF. V gene TRBV29-1 combines with J gene TRBJ2-3; unclear D gene. The CDR3 totals 11 residues. Germline V CDR1 and CDR2: SQVTM, ANQGSEA.

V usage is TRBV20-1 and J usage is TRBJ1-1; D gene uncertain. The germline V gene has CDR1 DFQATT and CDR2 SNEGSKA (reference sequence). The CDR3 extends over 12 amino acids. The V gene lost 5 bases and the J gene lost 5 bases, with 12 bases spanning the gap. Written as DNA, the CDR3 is TGCAGTGCTCGCTTGGGCTGGACTGAAGCTTTCTTT. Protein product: CSARLGWTEAFF.

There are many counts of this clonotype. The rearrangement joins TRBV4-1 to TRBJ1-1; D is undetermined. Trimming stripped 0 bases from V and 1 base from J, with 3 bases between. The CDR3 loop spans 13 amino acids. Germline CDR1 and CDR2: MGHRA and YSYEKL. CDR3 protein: CASSQERNTEAFF. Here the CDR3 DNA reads TGCGCCAGCAGCCAAGAACGGAACACTGAAGCTTTCTTT.

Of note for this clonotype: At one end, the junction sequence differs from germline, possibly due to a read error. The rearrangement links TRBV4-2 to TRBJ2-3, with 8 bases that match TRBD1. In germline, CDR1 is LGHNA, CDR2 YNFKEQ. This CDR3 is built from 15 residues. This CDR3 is CASRQVGTGTDTQYF. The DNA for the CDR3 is TGTGCCAGCCGCCAAGTTGGGACAGGCACAGATACCCAGTATTTT.

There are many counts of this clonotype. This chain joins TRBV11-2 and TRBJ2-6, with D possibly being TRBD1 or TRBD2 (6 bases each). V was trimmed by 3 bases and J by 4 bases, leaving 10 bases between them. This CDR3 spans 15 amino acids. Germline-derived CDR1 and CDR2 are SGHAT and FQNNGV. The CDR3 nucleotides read TGTGCCAGCAGCTTCGGGGGCGGAGGGGCCAACGTCCTGACTTTC. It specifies CASSFGGGGANVLTF. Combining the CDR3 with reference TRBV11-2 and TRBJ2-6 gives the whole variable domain EAGVAQSPRYKIIEKRQSVAFWCNPISGHATLYWYQQILGQGPKLLIQFQNNGVVDDSQLPKDRFSAERLKGVDSTLKIQPAKLEDSAVYLCASSFGGGGANVLTFGAGSRLTVL.

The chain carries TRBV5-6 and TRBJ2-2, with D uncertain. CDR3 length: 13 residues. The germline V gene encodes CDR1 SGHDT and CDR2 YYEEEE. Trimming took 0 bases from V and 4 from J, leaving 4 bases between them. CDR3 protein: CASSLASTGELFF. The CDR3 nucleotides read TGTGCCAGCAGCTTGGCCAGCACCGGGGAGCTGTTTTTT.

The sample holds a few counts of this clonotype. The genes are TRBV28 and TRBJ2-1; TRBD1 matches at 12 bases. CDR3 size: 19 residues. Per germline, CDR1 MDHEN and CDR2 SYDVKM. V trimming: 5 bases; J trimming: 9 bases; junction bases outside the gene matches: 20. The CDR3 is CASSPSLGTGGSLVGEQFF. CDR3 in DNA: TGTGCCAGCAGTCCCAGTTTAGGGACAGGGGGCTCCCTGGTAGGTGAGCAGTTCTTC.

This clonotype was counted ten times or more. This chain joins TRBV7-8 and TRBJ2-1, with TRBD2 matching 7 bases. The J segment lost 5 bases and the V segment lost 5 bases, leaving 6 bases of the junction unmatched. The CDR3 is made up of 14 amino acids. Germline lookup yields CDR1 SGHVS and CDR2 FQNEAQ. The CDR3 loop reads CASSQQLADNEQFF. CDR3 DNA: TGTGCCAGCAGCCAACAGCTAGCGGACAATGAGCAGTTCTTC.

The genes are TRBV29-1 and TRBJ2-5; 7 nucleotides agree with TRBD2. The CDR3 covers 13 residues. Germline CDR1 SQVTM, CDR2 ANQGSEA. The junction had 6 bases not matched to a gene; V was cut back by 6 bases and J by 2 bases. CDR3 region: CSVDGGLQETQYF. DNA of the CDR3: TGCAGCGTCGATGGGGGACTACAAGAGACCCAGTACTTC.

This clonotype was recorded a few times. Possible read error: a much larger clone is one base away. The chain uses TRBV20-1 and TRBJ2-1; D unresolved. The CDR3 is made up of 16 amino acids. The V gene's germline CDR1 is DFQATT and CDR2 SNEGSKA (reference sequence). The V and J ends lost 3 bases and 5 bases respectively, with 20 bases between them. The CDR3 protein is CSASLGFAPSHNEQFF. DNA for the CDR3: TGCAGTGCTAGTTTAGGGTTCGCCCCTTCCCACAATGAGCAGTTCTTC.

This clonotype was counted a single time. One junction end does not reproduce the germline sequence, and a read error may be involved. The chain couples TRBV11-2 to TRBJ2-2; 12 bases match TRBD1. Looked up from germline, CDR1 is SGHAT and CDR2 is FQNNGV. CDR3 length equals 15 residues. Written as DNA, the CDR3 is TGTGTCAGCAGCCCCGGGACAGGGGGCAGAGGGGAGCTGTTTTTT. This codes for CVSSPGTGGRGELFF.

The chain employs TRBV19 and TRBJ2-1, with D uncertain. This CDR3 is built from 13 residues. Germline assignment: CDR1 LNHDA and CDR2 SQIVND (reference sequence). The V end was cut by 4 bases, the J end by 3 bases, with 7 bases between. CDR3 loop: CASSNGIYNEQFF. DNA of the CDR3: TGTGCCAGTAGTAATGGGATCTACAATGAGCAGTTCTTC.

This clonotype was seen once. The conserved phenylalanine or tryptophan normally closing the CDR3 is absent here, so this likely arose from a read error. Here the CDR3 reads CASSSLLRGGSPLHL. The CDR3 nucleotides read TGTGCCAGCAGCTCCCTGCTCAGGGGCGGTTCACCCCTCCACCTT. The V call is TRBV11-2, the J call TRBJ1-6, with a tentative D call TRBD1 (6 bases). The CDR3 sequence is 15 residues long. Trimming took off 4 bases at V and 9 bases at J, with 16 bases between the two ends. The germline CDR1 and CDR2 sequences are SGHAT and FQNNGV.

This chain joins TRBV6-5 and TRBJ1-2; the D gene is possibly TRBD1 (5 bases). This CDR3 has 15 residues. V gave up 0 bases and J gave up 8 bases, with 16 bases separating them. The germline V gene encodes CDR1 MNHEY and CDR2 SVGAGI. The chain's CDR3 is CASSYSADSFKGYTF. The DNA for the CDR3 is TGTGCCAGCAGTTACTCAGCCGACAGCTTCAAAGGCTACACCTTC.

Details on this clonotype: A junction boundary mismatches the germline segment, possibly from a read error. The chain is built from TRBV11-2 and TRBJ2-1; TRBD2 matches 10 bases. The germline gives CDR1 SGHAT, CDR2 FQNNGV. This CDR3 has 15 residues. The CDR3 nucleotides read TGTGCCAGCAGGAGAACTAGCGGGATGGTATGGGAGCAGCTCTTC. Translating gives CASRRTSGMVWEQLF. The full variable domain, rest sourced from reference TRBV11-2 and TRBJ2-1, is EAGVAQSPRYKIIEKRQSVAFWCNPISGHATLYWYQQILGQGPKLLIQFQNNGVVDDSQLPKDRFSAERLKGVDSTLKIQPAKLEDSAVYLCASRRTSGMVWEQLFGPGTRLTVL.

The chain's CDR3 is CASSLASGTDSGSPQFF. The CDR3 DNA follows: TGTGCCAGCAGCTTAGCCTCCGGGACAGATTCTGGTTCTCCCCAGTTCTTC. The chain recombines TRBV11-3 with TRBJ2-1; 7 bases map to TRBD1. Germline V CDR1 and CDR2: SGHNT, YENEEA. V was clipped by 1 base and J by 13 bases; unmatched bases: 19. CDR3 length: 17 amino acids. Combining the CDR3 with reference TRBV11-3 and TRBJ2-1 gives the whole variable domain EAGVVQSPRYKIIEKKQPVAFWCNPISGHNTLYWYLQNLGQGPELLIRYENEEAVDDSQLPKDRFSAERLKGVDSTLKIQPAELGDSAVYLCASSLASGTDSGSPQFFGPGTRLTVL.

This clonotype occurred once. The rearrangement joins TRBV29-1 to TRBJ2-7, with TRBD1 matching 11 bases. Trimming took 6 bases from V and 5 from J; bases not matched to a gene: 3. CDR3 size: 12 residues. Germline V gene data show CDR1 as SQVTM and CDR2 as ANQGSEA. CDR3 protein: CSVRTGGNEQYF. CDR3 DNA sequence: TGCAGCGTCCGGACAGGGGGCAACGAGCAGTACTTC.

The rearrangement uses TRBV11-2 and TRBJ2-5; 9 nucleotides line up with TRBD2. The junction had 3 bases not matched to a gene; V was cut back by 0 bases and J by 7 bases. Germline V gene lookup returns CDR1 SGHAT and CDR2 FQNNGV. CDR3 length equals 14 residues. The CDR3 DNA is TGTGCCAGCAGCTTAGAACCAGCGGGAGGGACCCAGTACTTC. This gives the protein CASSLEPAGGTQYF.

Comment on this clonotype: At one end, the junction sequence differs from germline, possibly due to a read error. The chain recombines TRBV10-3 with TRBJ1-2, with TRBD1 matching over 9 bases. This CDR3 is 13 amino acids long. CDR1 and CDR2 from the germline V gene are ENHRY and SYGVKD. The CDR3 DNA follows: TGTGCCATCAGCGGACAGGGGACGGGAGGCTACACTTTC. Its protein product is CAISGQGTGGYTF.

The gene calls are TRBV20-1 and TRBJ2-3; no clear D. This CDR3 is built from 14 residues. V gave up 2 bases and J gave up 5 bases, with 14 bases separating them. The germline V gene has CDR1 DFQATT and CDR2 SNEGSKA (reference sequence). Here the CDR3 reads CSARSGTGKDTQYF. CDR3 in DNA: TGCAGTGCTAGAAGTGGAACTGGTAAAGATACGCAGTATTTT.

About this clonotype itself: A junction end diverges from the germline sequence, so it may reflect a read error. CDR3 protein: CVSSSEGGGTEAFF. In DNA, the CDR3 is TGTGTCAGCAGTTCGGAAGGGGGCGGCACTGAAGCTTTCTTT. This chain uses TRBV27 with TRBJ1-1; 7 nucleotides line up with TRBD1. This CDR3 contains 14 residues. Per germline, CDR1 MNHEY and CDR2 SMNVEV (reference sequence).

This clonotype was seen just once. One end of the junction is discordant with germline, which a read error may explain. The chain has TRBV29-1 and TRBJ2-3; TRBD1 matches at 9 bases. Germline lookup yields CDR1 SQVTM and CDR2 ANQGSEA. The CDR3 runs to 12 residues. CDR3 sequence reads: CSVQGASDTKYF. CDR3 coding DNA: TGCAGTGTACAGGGGGCCTCAGATACGAAGTATTTT.

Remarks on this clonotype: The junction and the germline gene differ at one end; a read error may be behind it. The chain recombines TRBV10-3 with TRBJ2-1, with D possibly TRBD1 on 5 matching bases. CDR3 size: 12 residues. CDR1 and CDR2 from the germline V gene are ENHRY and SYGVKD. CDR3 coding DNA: TGTGCCGTCAGGACAAGGGGCGATGAGCAGTTCTTC. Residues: CAVRTRGDEQFF.

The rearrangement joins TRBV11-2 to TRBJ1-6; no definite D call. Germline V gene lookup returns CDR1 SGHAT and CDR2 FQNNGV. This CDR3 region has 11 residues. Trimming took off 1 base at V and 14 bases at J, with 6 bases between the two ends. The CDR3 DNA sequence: TGTGCCAGCAGCTTAGGGGGAACCCTCCACTTT. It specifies CASSLGGTLHF.

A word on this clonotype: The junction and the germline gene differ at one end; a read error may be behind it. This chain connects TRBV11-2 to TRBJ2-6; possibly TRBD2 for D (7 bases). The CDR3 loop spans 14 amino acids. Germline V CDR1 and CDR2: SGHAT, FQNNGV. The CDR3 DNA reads TGTGCCTGCAGCTTATGGGCGGGGGCCACCGTCCTGACTTTC. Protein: CACSLWAGATVLTF.

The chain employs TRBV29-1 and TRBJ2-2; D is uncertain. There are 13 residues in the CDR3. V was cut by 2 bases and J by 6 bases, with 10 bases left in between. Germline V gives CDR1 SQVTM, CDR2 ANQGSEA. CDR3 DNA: TGCAGCGTTGAACCCCGCGCCCCCGGGGAGCTGTTTTTT. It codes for CSVEPRAPGELFF.